The 18 T cell receptor beta chains presented below share a single source sample, sequenced in a study of shared clonotypes between healthy human individuals (dated by TCRdb to 2020 to 2021). Library creation used the immunoSEQ multiplex PCR assay. Sourced from immuneACCESS, this table was stored by TCRdb with only in-frame sequences that have V and J called. A share of the clones is absent; for the studies checked, an unresolved V gene accounts for under half, and the remainder has no known explanation. The sample profile shows around 440,000 clones; roughly four fifths of them were found once. Of the sample, around 12% falls within the top ten clones. Sequenced input: PBMCs. The source is a middle-aged woman in good health. Some clones in this sample may be carry-over from other donors' samples.

In the case of this clone: This likely stems from a read error, as it lies one base from a far larger clone. The V call is TRBV29-1, the J call TRBJ1-2; 9 bases match TRBD1. Germline values: CDR1 SQVTM, CDR2 ANQGSEA. The CDR3 is 13 residues long. CDR3 loop: CSVGGQGDYGFTF. The DNA of the CDR3 is TGCAGCGTTGGGGGACAGGGTGACTATGGCTTCACCTTC. Combining the CDR3 with reference TRBV29-1 and TRBJ1-2 gives the whole variable domain SAVISQKPSRDICQRGTSLTIQCQVDSQVTMMFWYRQQPGQSLTLIATANQGSEATYESGFVIDKFPISRPNLTFSTLTVSNMSPEDSSIYLCSVGGQGDYGFTFGSGTRLTVV.

This chain uses TRBV5-1 with TRBJ2-1; D may be TRBD2 (6 bases). V gave up 5 bases and J gave up 8 bases, with 26 bases separating them. The CDR3 consists of 17 residues. Germline CDR1 is SGHRS and CDR2 is YFSETQ. Written as DNA, the CDR3 is TGCGCCAGCAGTTACGCGGTGGGGAGGAGCTCTGGGGATGAGCAGTTCTTC. It codes for CASSYAVGRSSGDEQFF.

The sample holds many counts of this clone. This chain's CDR3 is CSAGTSGSNTGELFF. The DNA for the CDR3 is TGCAGCGCCGGGACTAGCGGGTCGAACACCGGGGAGCTGTTTTTT. The chain combines TRBV29-1 with TRBJ2-2, with TRBD2 matching over 12 bases. V lost 7 bases and J lost 0; bases outside the gene matches: 3. There are 15 residues in the CDR3. Germline V gene lookup returns CDR1 SQVTM and CDR2 ANQGSEA.

The chain carries TRBV2 and TRBJ1-1; tentatively, D is TRBD1 (5 bases). This CDR3 is built from 12 residues. Trimming shortened V by 6 bases and J by 6 bases, and 11 bases separated the two germline ends. Germline lookup yields CDR1 SNHLY and CDR2 FYNNEI. Here the CDR3 DNA reads TGTGCCAGCAGAGTAGACAGCGCTGAAGCTTTCTTT. Protein sequence: CASRVDSAEAFF. Variable domain in full (rest from reference TRBV2 and TRBJ1-1): EPEVTQTPSHQVTQMGQEVILRCVPISNHLYFYWYRQILGQKVEFLVSFYNNEISEKSEIFDDQFSVERPDGSNFTLKIRSTKLEDSAMYFCASRVDSAEAFFGQGTRLTVV.

The rearrangement joins TRBV15 to TRBJ1-5, with D unclear. The CDR3 spans 15 residues. Looked up from germline, CDR1 is LNHNV and CDR2 is YYDKDF (reference sequence). With 0 bases removed from V and 7 bases from J, the gap between germline ends came to 13 bases. For the CDR3, the DNA is TGTGCCACCAGCAGAGATCTAGGGTTGAGGCAGCCCCAGCATTTT. This encodes CATSRDLGLRQPQHF.

Points on this clone: This sample also contains other DNA sequences that code for the same CDR3. The chain carries TRBV7-2 and TRBJ2-7, with 7 positions matching TRBD1. With V trimmed by 5 bases and J by 0 bases, 4 bases remained unmatched. The CDR3 totals 14 residues. Germline-derived CDR1 and CDR2 are SGHTA and FQGNSA. CDR3 DNA sequence: TGTGCCAGCAGCCCCCGACAGGGCTCCTACGAGCAGTACTTC. Its translation: CASSPRQGSYEQYF.

The CDR3 region has the DNA TGTGCCAGCAGCCAAGTTCAGGGATTTGATGAAAAACTGTTTTTT. Protein product: CASSQVQGFDEKLFF. This chain joins TRBV4-2 and TRBJ1-4; D possibly corresponds to TRBD1 (5 bases). V shed 1 base and J shed 6 bases, with 12 bases lying between them. This CDR3 is built from 15 residues. Germline CDR1 is LGHNA and CDR2 is YNFKEQ.

The V gene is TRBV11-3, the J gene TRBJ2-1, with 10 bases identical to TRBD2. Trimming cost V 5 bases and J 10 bases; bases outside gene matches: 11. The length of the CDR3 is 15 residues. The germline CDR1 and CDR2 sequences are SGHNT and YENEEA. The DNA of the CDR3 is TGTGCCAGCAGCCCAGGGACTAGCGAAGGGGGGGAGCAGTTCTTC. It translates to CASSPGTSEGGEQFF.

This clone was recorded once. The chain is built from TRBV29-1 and TRBJ2-1, with 10 nucleotides matching TRBD2. The CDR3 spans 14 residues. The V segment lost 7 bases and the J segment 4 bases; nucleotides outside the gene matches: 7. Germline V lookup: CDR1 SQVTM, CDR2 ANQGSEA. Here the CDR3 reads CSGATSGAYNEQFF. Here the CDR3 DNA reads TGCAGCGGCGCCACTAGCGGGGCTTACAATGAGCAGTTCTTC.

This clone was seen a few times. One base away lies a much larger clone, so this may be a sequencing read error. The chain has TRBV30 and TRBJ1-2, with D possibly TRBD1 on 5 matching bases. The CDR3 contains 14 residues. The germline V gene encodes CDR1 GTSNPN and CDR2 SVGIG (reference sequence). CDR3 sequence: CARSVSAGLGGYTF. CDR3 DNA: TGTGCCCGGAGTGTATCGGCGGGGCTGGGAGGCTACACCTTC.

DNA for the CDR3: TGTGCCAGGGAGGGGCAGTCGAACACTGAAGCTTTCTTT. This sequence encodes CAREGQSNTEAFF. V usage is TRBV6-5 and J usage is TRBJ1-1; a weak D match, TRBD1 (5 bases). Between the trimmed V and J ends, which lost 9 bases and 1 base, there was a span of 12 bases. CDR1 MNHEY and CDR2 SVGAGI come from the germline V gene. This CDR3 is 13 amino acids long.

The CDR3 region is CASSFRQGDDYYEQFF. DNA for the CDR3: TGTGCCAGCAGTTTTCGACAGGGTGACGATTACTATGAGCAGTTCTTC. The V call is TRBV6-9, the J call TRBJ2-1; TRBD1 matches at 7 bases. V lost 4 bases and J lost 8; bases outside the gene matches: 14. This CDR3 region has 16 residues. The germline CDR1 and CDR2 sequences are MNHGY and SVAAGI.

This clone was found a few times. The V gene is TRBV30, the J gene TRBJ1-5, with TRBD1 matching over 7 bases. The CDR3 consists of 14 residues. V lost 0 bases and J lost 4; bases outside the gene matches: 3. CDR1 GTSNPN and CDR2 SVGIG come from the germline V gene (reference sequence). Here the CDR3 DNA reads TGTGCCTGGAGTGTACAACAGGGGAATCAGCCCCAGCATTTT. Translating gives CAWSVQQGNQPQHF.

To note about this clone: A read error is the likely source, as a far larger clone sits one nucleotide away. It is likely a read error, because the conserved phenylalanine at the end of the CDR3 is missing. The rearrangement links TRBV5-1 to TRBJ1-1; perhaps TRBD1 as D (5 bases). This CDR3 spans 14 amino acids. V was trimmed by 4 bases and J by 6 bases, leaving 16 bases between them. Germline-derived CDR1 and CDR2 are SGHRS and YFSETQ. This chain's CDR3 is CASSRWDDSAEAFS. In DNA, the CDR3 is TGCGCCAGCAGCCGGTGGGACGATTCAGCTGAAGCTTTCTCT.

This chain links TRBV15 with TRBJ2-3; TRBD1 aligns across 9 bases. Trimming took 4 bases from V and 9 from J; bases not matched to a gene: 5. This CDR3 is 13 amino acids long. Germline loops: CDR1 LNHNV, CDR2 YYDKDF (reference sequence). CDR3 DNA sequence: TGTGCCACCAGCACCGGACAGGGGACGACGCAGTATTTT. It translates to CATSTGQGTTQYF.

This clone showed up just once. A far larger clone lies a single base away; this is likely a read error. The genes are TRBV7-2 and TRBJ2-3, with D unclear. Germline V gene lookup returns CDR1 SGHTA and CDR2 FQGNSA. The germline V and J ends were trimmed by 4 bases and 0 bases, with 5 bases remaining between them. The length of the CDR3 is 13 residues. The CDR3 is CASSSPSTDTQYF. CDR3 bases: TGTGCCAGCAGCTCCCCTAGCACAGATACGCAGTATTTT.

This chain links TRBV27 with TRBJ2-7; 8 bases map to TRBD2. J gave up 7 bases and V 3 bases, and 2 bases lay outside the gene matches. From germline, CDR1 is MNHEY and CDR2 SMNVEV (reference sequence). The CDR3 is 12 amino acids. The chain's CDR3 is CASSFIAGEQYF. The CDR3 DNA is TGTGCCAGCAGTTTTATAGCGGGGGAGCAGTACTTC.

This chain uses TRBV7-2 with TRBJ1-2, with D unresolved. V dropped 1 base and J dropped 7 bases, with 13 bases sitting between them. Germline V lookup: CDR1 SGHTA, CDR2 FQGNSA. The CDR3 loop spans 14 amino acids. For the CDR3, the DNA is TGTGCCAGCAGCTTAGACAGAGTCGGATTTGGCTACACCTTC. This sequence encodes CASSLDRVGFGYTF.